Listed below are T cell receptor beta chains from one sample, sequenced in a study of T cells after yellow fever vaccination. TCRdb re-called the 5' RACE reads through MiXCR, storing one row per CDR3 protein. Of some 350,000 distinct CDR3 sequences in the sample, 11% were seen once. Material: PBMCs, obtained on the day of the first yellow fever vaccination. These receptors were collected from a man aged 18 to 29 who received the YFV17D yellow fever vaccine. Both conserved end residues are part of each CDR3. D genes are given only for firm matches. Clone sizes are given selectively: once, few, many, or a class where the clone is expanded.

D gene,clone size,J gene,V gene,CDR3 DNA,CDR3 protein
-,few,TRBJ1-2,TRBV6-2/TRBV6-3,TGTGCCAGCAGTAGGGACTCAAGGATCTATGGCTACACCTTC,CASSRDSRIYGYTF
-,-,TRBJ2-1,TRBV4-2,TGTGCCAGCAGCCAACACCTTTCTCGGGGGAGCTCCTACAATGAGCAGTTCTTC,CASSQHLSRGSSYNEQFF
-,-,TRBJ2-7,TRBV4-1,TGCGCCAGCAGCCAAATCGCTCGAACCAGCTCCTACGAGCAGTACTTC,CASSQIARTSSYEQYF
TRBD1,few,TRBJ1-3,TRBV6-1,TGTGCCAGCAAATATCGGACAGGGGGCTCTGGAAACACCATATATTTT,CASKYRTGGSGNTIYF
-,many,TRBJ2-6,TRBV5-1,TGCGCCAGCAGCTTGACAGGCTCTGGGGCCAACGTCCTGACTTTC,CASSLTGSGANVLTF
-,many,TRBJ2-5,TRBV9,TGTGCCAGCAGCTCCGCGGACAGCGATCTCGGGACCCAGTACTTC,CASSSADSDLGTQYF
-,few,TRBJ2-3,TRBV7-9,TGTGCCAGCAGCTTAGCGGCAGTAAATACGCAGTATTTT,CASSLAAVNTQYF
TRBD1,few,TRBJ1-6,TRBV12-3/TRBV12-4,TGTGCCAGCAGTTTAGGACAGGGTTATTCACCCCTCCACTTT,CASSLGQGYSPLHF
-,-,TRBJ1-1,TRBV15,TGTGCCACCAGCAGAGATCTCATGAACACTGAAGCTTTCTTT,CATSRDLMNTEAFF
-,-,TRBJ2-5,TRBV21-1,TGTGCCAGCAGCTTACGCGGGGGGGTGGGGGAGACCCAGTACTTC,CASSLRGGVGETQYF
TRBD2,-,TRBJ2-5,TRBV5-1,TGCGCCAGCAGCTTGGCCGCGGGGGTGGAGGAGACCCAGTACTTC,CASSLAAGVEETQYF
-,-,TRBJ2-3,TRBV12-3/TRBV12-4,TGTGCCAGCAGTTTACCTGCGGGGTACACAGATACGCAGTATTTT,CASSLPAGYTDTQYF
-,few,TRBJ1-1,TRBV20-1,TGCAGTGCCTCTGGGTGGAACACTGAAGCTTTCTTT,CSASGWNTEAFF
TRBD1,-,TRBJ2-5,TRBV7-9,TGTGCCAGCAGCCAGACAGGGGTCGTGGGAGAGACCCAGTACTTC,CASSQTGVVGETQYF
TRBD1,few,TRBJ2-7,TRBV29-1,TGCAGCGTTGGACAGGGGTATACCTACGAGCAGTACTTC,CSVGQGYTYEQYF
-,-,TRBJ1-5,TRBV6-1,TGTGCCAGCAGTCCCACGGGCCCTAGAGACAATAGCAATCAGCCCCAGCATTTT,CASSPTGPRDNSNQPQHF
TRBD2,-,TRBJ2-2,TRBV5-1,TGCGCCAGCAGCTCAGGACTAGCGGAGACCGGGGAGCTGTTTTTT,CASSSGLAETGELFF
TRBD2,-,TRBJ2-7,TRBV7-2,TGTGCCAGCAGCCGGGGGGGACTTGTCAAGAAAGAGCAGTACTTC,CASSRGGLVKKEQYF
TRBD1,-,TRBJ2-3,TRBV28,TGTGCCAGCAAGGGACAGGACACAGATACGCAGTATTTT,CASKGQDTDTQYF
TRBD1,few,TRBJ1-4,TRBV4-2,TGTGCCAGCAGCCGACCCCAGGGGGGTGAAAAACTGTTTTTT,CASSRPQGGEKLFF